This T cell receptor (beta chain) was observed in a study of blood T cell repertoires in COVID-19. Turning to the study itself: PBMCs, B-cell-depleted T cells, or T cells were the source of the cDNA or gDNA that made up the material.

In its sample, this clone was seen once. Germline CDR1 and CDR2: ENHRY and SYGVKD. Trimming cost V 10 bases and J 7 bases; bases outside gene matches: 12. CDR3 length equals 14 residues. Profiled with immunoSEQ multiplex PCR; TCRdb holds only in-frame clones, not every one. The sample carries about 220,000 clones, approximately 85% recorded once. Sequenced: peripheral blood. The TCR comes from a woman in her 70s with COVID-19, enrolled during active disease. This chain links TRBV10-3 with TRBJ1-4, with TRBD1 matching over 7 bases. CDR3 in DNA: TGTGCCACCGGGGAAAGGGGGCCGGGTGAAAAACTGTTTTTT. Translating it yields CATGERGPGEKLFF.